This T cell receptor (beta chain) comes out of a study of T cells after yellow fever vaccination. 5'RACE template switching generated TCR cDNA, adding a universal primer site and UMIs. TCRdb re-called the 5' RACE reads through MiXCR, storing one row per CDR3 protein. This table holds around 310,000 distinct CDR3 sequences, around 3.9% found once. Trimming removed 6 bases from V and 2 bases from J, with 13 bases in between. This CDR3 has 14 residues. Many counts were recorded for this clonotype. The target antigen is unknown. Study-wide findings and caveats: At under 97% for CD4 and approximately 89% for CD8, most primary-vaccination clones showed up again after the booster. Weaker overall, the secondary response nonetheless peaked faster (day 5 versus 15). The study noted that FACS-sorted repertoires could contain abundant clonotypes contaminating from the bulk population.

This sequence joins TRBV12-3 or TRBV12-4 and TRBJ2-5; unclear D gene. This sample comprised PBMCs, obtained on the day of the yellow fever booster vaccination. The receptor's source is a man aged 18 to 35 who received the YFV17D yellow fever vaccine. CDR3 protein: CASRPSQHQETQYF. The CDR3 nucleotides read TGTGCCAGCAGACCCTCACAGCATCAAGAGACCCAGTACTTC.